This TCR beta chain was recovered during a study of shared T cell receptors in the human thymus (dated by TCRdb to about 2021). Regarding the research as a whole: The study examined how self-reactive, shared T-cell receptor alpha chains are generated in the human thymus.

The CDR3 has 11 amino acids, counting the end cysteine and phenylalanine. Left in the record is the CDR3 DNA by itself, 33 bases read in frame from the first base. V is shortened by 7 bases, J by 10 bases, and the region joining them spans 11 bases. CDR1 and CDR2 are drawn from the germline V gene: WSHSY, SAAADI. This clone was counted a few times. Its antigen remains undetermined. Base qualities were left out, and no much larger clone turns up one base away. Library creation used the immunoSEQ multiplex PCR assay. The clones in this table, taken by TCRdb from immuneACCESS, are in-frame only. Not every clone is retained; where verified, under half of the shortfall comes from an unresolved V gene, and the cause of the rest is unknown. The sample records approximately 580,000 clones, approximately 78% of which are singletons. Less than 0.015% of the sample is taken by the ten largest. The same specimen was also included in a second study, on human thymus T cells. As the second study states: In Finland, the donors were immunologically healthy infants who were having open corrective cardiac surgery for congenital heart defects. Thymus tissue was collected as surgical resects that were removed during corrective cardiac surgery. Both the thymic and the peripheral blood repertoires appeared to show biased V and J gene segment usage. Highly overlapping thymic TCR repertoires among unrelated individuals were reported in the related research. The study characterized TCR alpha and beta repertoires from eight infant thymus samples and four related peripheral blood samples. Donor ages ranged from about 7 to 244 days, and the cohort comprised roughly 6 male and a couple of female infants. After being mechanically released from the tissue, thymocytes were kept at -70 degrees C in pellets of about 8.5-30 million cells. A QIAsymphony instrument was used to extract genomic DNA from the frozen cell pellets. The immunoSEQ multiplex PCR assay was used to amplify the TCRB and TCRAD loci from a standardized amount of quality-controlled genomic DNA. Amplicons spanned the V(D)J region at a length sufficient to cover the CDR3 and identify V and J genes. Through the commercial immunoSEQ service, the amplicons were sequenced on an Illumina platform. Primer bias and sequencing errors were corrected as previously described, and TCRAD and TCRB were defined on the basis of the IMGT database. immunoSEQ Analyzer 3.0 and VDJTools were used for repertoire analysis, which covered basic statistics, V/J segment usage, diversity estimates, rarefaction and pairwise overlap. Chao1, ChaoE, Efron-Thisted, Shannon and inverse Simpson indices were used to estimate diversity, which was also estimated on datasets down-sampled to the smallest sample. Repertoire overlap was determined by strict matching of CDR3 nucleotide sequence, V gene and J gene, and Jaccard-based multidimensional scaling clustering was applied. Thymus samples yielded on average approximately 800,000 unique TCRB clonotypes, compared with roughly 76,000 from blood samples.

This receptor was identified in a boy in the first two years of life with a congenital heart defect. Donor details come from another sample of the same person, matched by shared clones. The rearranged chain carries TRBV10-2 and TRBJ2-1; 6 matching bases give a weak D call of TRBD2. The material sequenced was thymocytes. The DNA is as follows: TGCGCCAGCATCGGGGGTCGGGAGCAGTTCTTC. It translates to CASIGGREQFF.